The T cell receptor beta chain under discussion was sequenced for a study of beta chain features in type 1 diabetes. Whole-study context: Taken together, all samples contributed more than 90,000,000 examined sorted cells.

The germline CDR1 and CDR2 sequences are GTSNPN and SVGIG (reference sequence). V shed 4 bases and J shed 1 base, with 7 bases lying between them. This CDR3 is 13 amino acids long. This clone was counted only a few times. The target antigen is unknown. The investigators reverse transcribed all of the isolated RNA, so they sequenced expressed TCRB transcripts. Generated by immunoSEQ multiplex PCR, the TCRdb table keeps only in-frame clones and is missing some. The sample holds around 400,000 clones, over 9.5% seen once. Whole-study results and caveats: Compared with healthy donors, patients appeared to share more similar naive, central memory and regulatory TCRB repertoires. Patients with Type 1 diabetes showed moderately but significantly shorter TCRB CDR3s in all four CD4+ subsets.

Sample: naive CD4+ T cells from blood. The rearrangement uses TRBV30 and TRBJ2-2, with D possibly matching TRBD1 (5 bases). This TCR was sampled from a man between 18 and 29 years old in good health. The CDR3 sequence: CAWTTENTGELFF. Here the CDR3 DNA reads TGTGCCTGGACGACAGAGAACACCGGGGAGCTGTTTTTT.